A selection of T cell receptor beta chains follows, all from one sample in a study of control samples from healthy donors and cancer patients. Assay used: immunoSEQ multiplex PCR; TCRdb lists only in-frame clones, some missing. The data hold about 170,000 clones, with around 88% observed a single time. The sample consisted of blood. All receptors derive from a woman in her twenties or thirties in good health. Each CDR3 is given with its conserved first and last residue. A D gene is named only where the DNA matches it firmly. Some rows have no size entry. The others give once, few or many, or a class for an expanded clone.

D gene	clone size	V gene	J gene	CDR3 DNA	CDR3 protein
.	.	TRBV30	TRBJ1-1	TGTGCCTGGAGTGTCGGCCAGGGCTGGGCTGATGAAGCTTTCTTT	CAWSVGQGWADEAFF
.	.	TRBV5-1	TRBJ2-2	TGCGCCAGCAGCTTGGTGGCCCGATCGAACACCGGGGAGCTGTTTTTT	CASSLVARSNTGELFF
TRBD1	.	TRBV19	TRBJ1-2	TGTGCCAGTAGTATAGATTACAGGGGTGGCTACACCTTC	CASSIDYRGGYTF
TRBD2	.	TRBV3-1/TRBV3-2	TRBJ2-1	TGTGCCAGCAGCCCCGGGAGGACCTATGAGCAGTTCTTC	CASSPGRTYEQFF
.	.	TRBV5-1	TRBJ2-3	TGCGCCAGCAGCTTGGCCGTCGACGGGGAACTCGTTGATACGCAGTATTTT	CASSLAVDGELVDTQYF
.	.	TRBV10-3	TRBJ1-6	TGTGCCATCGGCGGGACCCAAAATAATTCACCCCTCCACTTT	CAIGGTQNNSPLHF
TRBD1	.	TRBV5-8	TRBJ2-2	TGTGCCAGCAGCTTGAATGACAGGGTTTCGGAGCTGTTTTTT	CASSLNDRVSELFF
.	.	TRBV5-4	TRBJ2-3	TGTGCCAGCAGCTTGGGTCGGGACTCCCAAACAGATACGCAGTATTTT	CASSLGRDSQTDTQYF
.	.	TRBV20-1	TRBJ2-1	TGCAGTGCTAGTGGGGGCGCCAATGAGCAGTTCTTC	CSASGGANEQFF
.	.	TRBV24-1	TRBJ2-5	TGTGCCACCAGTGTTGGGGGGGGCGGGCAGCAAGAGACCCAGTACTTC	CATSVGGGGQQETQYF
TRBD2	.	TRBV10-3	TRBJ2-1	TGTGCCATCAGTAGCGGGGAATACAATGAGCAGTTCTTC	CAISSGEYNEQFF
TRBD1	.	TRBV2	TRBJ1-2	TGTGCCAGCAGGGGGTGGACAGGGGACTTCTATGGCTACACCTTC	CASRGWTGDFYGYTF
TRBD2	.	TRBV3-1/TRBV3-2	TRBJ2-7	TGTGCCAGCAGCGCGGGACTATCCTACGAGCAGTACTTC	CASSAGLSYEQYF
.	.	TRBV28	TRBJ2-7	TGTGCCAGCAGTTTTTTTTTGTCCTACCGGGACGAGCAGTACTTC	CASSFFLSYRDEQYF
.	once	TRBV10-2	TRBJ1-5	TGCGCCAGCAGTGAGACGGGGAATCAGCCCCAGCATTTT	CASSETGNQPQHF
TRBD2	.	TRBV5-1	TRBJ2-2	TGCGCCAGCAGCTTGAATCCTAGCGGGAACACCGGGGAGCTGTTTTTT	CASSLNPSGNTGELFF
.	.	TRBV19	TRBJ1-5	TGTGCCAGTAGTGTCCCGTTTTATGACAAGAATCAGCCCCAGCATTTT	CASSVPFYDKNQPQHF